Listed below are T cell receptor beta chains from one sample, sequenced in a study of tumor-infiltrating lymphocytes in oesophageal squamous cell carcinoma. TCRdb processed the PCR reads anew with MiXCR; each CDR3 protein has one entry. The sample yields about 12,000 distinct CDR3 sequences, roughly 55% seen once. What was sequenced was esophageal tumor tissue. The receptors were sampled from a female donor with esophageal squamous cell carcinoma. Each CDR3 is given without its conserved first and last residue. The order of the fields is V gene, CDR3 protein.

V: TRBV7-6
CDR3: ASSEGLAGEQF

V: TRBV6-1
CDR3: ASSRDRSSGNTIY

V: TRBV7-2
CDR3: ASSLAGSGATYEQY

V: TRBV12-3/TRBV12-4
CDR3: ASSLQSGRADTQY

V: TRBV6-8
CDR3: ASSFTGRRETQY

V: TRBV24-1
CDR3: ATSEGRGLETQY

V: TRBV7-2
CDR3: ASSFATVHSPLH

V: TRBV27
CDR3: ASSAQGGQETQY

V: TRBV4-3
CDR3: ASSRTGTGDLKLF

V: TRBV6-6
CDR3: ASRGGGTRGGGSYNEQY

V: TRBV12-3/TRBV12-4
CDR3: ASILFEQGSGDTEAF

V: TRBV6-2/TRBV6-3
CDR3: ASSRTGLYGYGYT

V: TRBV7-4
CDR3: ASSRGLAGGNEQY

V: TRBV12-3/TRBV12-4
CDR3: ASSKVAFGQPQH

V: TRBV10-1
CDR3: ASSSNRGTEQY

V: TRBV5-1
CDR3: ASSQGQSTDTQY

V: TRBV28
CDR3: ASSRTSGSYEQY

V: TRBV7-6
CDR3: ASSASGMITGELF

V: TRBV19
CDR3: ASSTGTYSNTGELF

V: TRBV6-1
CDR3: ASRLDTNEQF

V: TRBV7-9
CDR3: ASSLRGEQF

V: TRBV6-9
CDR3: ASSFNGLAGGTDTQY

V: TRBV2
CDR3: ATQRGQGYNEQF

V: TRBV11-2
CDR3: ASSLIRQGRFTGELF

V: TRBV7-3
CDR3: ASSFQQGGEQY

V: TRBV12-5
CDR3: ASGLVSEPGLPTTYNEQF

V: TRBV7-2
CDR3: ASSLGGTGSQPQH

V: TRBV19
CDR3: ASSMDVEQF

V: TRBV11-2
CDR3: ASSSGLAGVYEQY

V: TRBV9
CDR3: ASSVAQGDETQY

V: TRBV7-8
CDR3: ASSLGRGQETQY

V: TRBV25-1
CDR3: ASSEERTGNTIY

V: TRBV4-3
CDR3: ASSSRGQQETQY

V: TRBV6-1
CDR3: ASSQGVGELF

V: TRBV7-9
CDR3: ASSLASGPRGTEAF

V: TRBV12-3/TRBV12-4
CDR3: ASSLAGGSTGELF

V: TRBV7-3
CDR3: ASSSGPSGAEKLF

V: TRBV11-2
CDR3: ASSFLLGRSLGGEQY

V: TRBV7-2
CDR3: ASSPTQTETQY

V: TRBV7-2
CDR3: ASSLRDNEQF